This T cell receptor beta chain was obtained from a study of identical twins. Trimming stripped 6 bases from V and 0 bases from J, with 15 bases between. The germline gives CDR1 SGHRS, CDR2 YFSETQ. The CDR3 runs 15 residues. cDNA carried unique molecular identifiers, and a universal primer site was added by template switching. TCRdb called the 5' RACE reads again in MiXCR, with one record for every CDR3 protein. The sample carries hundreds of thousands of distinct CDR3 sequences, roughly 20% recorded once. This sample also belongs to another study, concerning T cells expressing NK-cell markers. That paper notes: Restriction of the sorted population to alpha-beta TCR T cells was achieved in several experiments with an anti-gamma-delta TCR antibody. CD8+ T cells in roughly six donors included dominant NKG2C+ clonotypes at about 1.0-7.5%. In a handful of donors, dominant clonotypes made up about 28.3-65% of CD3+CD56-NKG2C+ cells.

The sample comprised PBMCs. V gene TRBV5-1 combines with J gene TRBJ1-1, with a possible D match to TRBD1 (6 bases). This clonotype was obtained from a woman between 18 and 29 years old in good health. In DNA, the CDR3 is TGCGCCAGCACGCCAGTAGGGGGTATGAACACTGAAGCTTTCTTT. This codes for CASTPVGGMNTEAFF.